This TCR beta chain appears in the sequencing data of a study of blood T cells in healthy people across ages. The study's findings and limits: Diversity figures derived from one million T cells were judged to underestimate the true value. The unsorted PBMCs prevented any conclusive comparison of naive versus antigen-experienced cells. Roughly linear age-related decline in beta diversity appeared, significant by age about 40.

Then a second PCR, running about 6 to 11 cycles, was carried out with a sample-barcoded 5' primer and a J-beta primer mix. A template-switch adaptor with 12 random nucleotides tagged each cDNA molecule. TCRdb reprocessed the 5' RACE reads via MiXCR and lists one record per CDR3 protein. The repertoire consists of hundreds of thousands of distinct CDR3 sequences, with about 20% occurring once and the leading ten covering around 22%. Unmatched junction bases numbered 7, after V lost 4 bases and J lost 6 bases. Per the germline V gene, CDR1 is SEHNR and CDR2 is FQNEAQ (reference sequence). The CDR3 has 15 amino acids. Concerning this clonotype: Its target is not known.

The genes are TRBV7-9 and TRBJ1-5; 9 nucleotides align to TRBD1. Sequencing used blood. The origin of this receptor is a man between 70 and 80 years old in good health. CDR3 bases: TGTGCCAGCAGCTCAAGGGACAGGGCCGGTCAGCCCCAGCATTTT. Encoded protein: CASSSRDRAGQPQHF.